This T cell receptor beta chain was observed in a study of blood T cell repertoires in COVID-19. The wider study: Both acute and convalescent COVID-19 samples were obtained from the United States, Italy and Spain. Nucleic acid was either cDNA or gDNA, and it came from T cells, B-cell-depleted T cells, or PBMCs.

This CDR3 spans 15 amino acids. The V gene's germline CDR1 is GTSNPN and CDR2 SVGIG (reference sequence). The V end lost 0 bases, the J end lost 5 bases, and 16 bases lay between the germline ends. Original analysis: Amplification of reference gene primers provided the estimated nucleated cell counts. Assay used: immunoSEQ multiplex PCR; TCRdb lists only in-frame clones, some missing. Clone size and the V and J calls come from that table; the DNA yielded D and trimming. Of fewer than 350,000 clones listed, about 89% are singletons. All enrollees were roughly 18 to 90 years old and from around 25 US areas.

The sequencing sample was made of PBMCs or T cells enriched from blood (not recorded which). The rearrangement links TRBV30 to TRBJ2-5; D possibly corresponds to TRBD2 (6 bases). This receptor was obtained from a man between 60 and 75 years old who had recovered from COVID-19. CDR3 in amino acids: CAWSVGGPATETQYF. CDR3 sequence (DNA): TGTGCCTGGAGTGTTGGAGGGCCAGCAACGGAGACCCAGTACTTC.